Below, one T cell receptor (beta chain) is given with its context. This sample was included in a study of blood T cell repertoires in COVID-19. Sequencing used immunoSEQ multiplex PCR; TCRdb keeps in-frame clones, though not all of them. Of around 150,000 clones in the sample, 65% to 85% were seen once. Cohort allocation depended upon clinical history that participants reported. Trimming took 6 bases from V and 8 from J, leaving 14 bases between them. There are 13 residues in the CDR3. Germline V gives CDR1 SEHNR, CDR2 FQNEAQ (reference sequence). The source material was PBMCs or T cells enriched from blood (not recorded which). The sequence was obtained from a man in his 70s who had been exposed to COVID-19. The chain couples TRBV7-9 to TRBJ1-5, with D perhaps TRBD1 (6 bases). The CDR3: CASSQGQVKPQHF. DNA of the CDR3: TGTGCCAGCAGTCAGGGGCAGGTGAAGCCCCAGCATTTT.